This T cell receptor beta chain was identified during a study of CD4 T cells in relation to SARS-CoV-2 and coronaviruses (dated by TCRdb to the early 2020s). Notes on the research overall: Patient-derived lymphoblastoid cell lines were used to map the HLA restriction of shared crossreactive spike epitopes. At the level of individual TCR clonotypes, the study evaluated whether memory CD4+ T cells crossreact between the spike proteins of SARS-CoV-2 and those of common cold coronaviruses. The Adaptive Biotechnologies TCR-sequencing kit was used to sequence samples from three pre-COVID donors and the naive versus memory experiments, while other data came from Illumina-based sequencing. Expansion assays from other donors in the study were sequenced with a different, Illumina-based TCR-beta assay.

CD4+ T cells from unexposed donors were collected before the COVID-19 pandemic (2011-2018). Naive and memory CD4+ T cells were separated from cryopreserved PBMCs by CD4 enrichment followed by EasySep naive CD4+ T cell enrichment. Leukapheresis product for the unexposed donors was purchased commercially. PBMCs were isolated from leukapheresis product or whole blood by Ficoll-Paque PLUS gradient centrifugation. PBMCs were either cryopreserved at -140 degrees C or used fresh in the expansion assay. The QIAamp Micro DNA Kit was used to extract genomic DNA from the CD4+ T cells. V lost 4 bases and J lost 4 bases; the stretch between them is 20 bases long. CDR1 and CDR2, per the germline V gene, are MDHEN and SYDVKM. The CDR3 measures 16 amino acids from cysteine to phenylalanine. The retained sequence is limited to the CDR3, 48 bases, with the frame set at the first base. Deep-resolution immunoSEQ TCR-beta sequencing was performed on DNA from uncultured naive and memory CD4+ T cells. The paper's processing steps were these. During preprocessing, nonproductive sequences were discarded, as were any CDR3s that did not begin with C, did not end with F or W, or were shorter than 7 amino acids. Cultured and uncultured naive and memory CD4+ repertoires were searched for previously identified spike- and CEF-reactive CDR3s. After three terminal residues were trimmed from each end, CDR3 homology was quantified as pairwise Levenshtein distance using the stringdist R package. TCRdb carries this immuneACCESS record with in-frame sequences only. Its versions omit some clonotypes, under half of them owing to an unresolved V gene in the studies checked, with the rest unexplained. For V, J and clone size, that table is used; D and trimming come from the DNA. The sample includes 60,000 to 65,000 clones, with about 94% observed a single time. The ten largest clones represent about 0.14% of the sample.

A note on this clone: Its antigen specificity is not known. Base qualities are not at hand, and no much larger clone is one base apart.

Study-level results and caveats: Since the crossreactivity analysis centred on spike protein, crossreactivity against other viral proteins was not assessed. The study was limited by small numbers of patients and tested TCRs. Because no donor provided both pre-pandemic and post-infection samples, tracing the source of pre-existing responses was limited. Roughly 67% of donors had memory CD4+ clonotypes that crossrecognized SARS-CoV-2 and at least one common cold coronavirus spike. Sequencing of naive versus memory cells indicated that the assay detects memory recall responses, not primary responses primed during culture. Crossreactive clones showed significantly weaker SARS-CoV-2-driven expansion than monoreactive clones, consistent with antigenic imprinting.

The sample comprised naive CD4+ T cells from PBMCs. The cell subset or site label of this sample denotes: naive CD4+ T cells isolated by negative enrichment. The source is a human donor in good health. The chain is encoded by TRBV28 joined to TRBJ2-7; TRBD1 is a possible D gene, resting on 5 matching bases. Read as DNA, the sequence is TGTGCCAGCAGTTCTCCCTGGCAGGGAAGAATGTACGAGCAGTACTTC. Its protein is CASSSPWQGRMYEQYF.